The rows below give T cell receptor beta chains drawn from one sample of a study of shared clonotypes between healthy human individuals. Clones were sequenced by immunoSEQ multiplex PCR, and TCRdb holds only the in-frame ones, with some missing. Here the sample spans roughly 2 million clones, 90% to 96% being singletons. Sequenced sample: naive CD4+ T cells sorted from blood. All receptors derive from a young man in good health. CDR3s include the opening cysteine and the closing phenylalanine or tryptophan. D genes are given only for firm matches. A row's size may be missing; if present it is once, few, many or a size class.

TGTGCCAACTCACCAAGTACAGGGATCTATGGCTACACCTTC,CANSPSTGIYGYTF,-,TRBV7-2,TRBJ1-2,-
TGTGCCAGTAGTTCCGGGTTCAATGAGCAGTTCTTC,CASSSGFNEQFF,-,TRBV19,TRBJ2-1,-
TGTGCCAGCAGTTCACAGGACCCTAATGAAAAACTGTTTTTT,CASSSQDPNEKLFF,-,TRBV6-1,TRBJ1-4,-
TGTGCCATCATCGCCGCATCCGGGCTACAGAACTACACCTTC,CAIIAASGLQNYTF,-,TRBV10-3,TRBJ1-2,-
TGTGCCAGCAGCCCAGCGGGGGGCGGGTACGAGCAGTACTTC,CASSPAGGGYEQYF,-,TRBV28,TRBJ2-7,TRBD2
TGCGCCAGCAGTCGAATGTGGACAGGGGACGGAGAGACCCAGTACTTC,CASSRMWTGDGETQYF,-,TRBV4-1,TRBJ2-5,TRBD1
TGTGCCAGCAGCCAATTACAGGGATCGTGGAGTGAGCAGTTCTTC,CASSQLQGSWSEQFF,-,TRBV14,TRBJ2-1,-
TGTGCCAGCAGGCTTACCCAGGGACAGGGTTATGGCTACACCTTC,CASRLTQGQGYGYTF,-,TRBV2,TRBJ1-2,TRBD1
TGTGCCAGCAGGGGGGGTTCCTATAATTCACCCCTCCACTTT,CASRGGSYNSPLHF,-,TRBV27,TRBJ1-6,-
TGTGCCAGCAGCTTAGTAGGTGACAACACTGAAGCTTTCTTT,CASSLVGDNTEAFF,-,TRBV11-2,TRBJ1-1,-
TGTGCCAGCAGCCCACAGGGGGCGGCTAATGAAAAACTGTTTTTT,CASSPQGAANEKLFF,-,TRBV28,TRBJ1-4,TRBD1
TGTGCCAGCAGCCGGGCGGGGGATGTACAAGAGACCCAGTACTTC,CASSRAGDVQETQYF,-,TRBV4-2,TRBJ2-5,TRBD2
TGTGCCAGCAGCTGGCGGGGGGCGGGGCCCCAAACCTACGAGCAGTACTTC,CASSWRGAGPQTYEQYF,-,TRBV5-6,TRBJ2-7,TRBD2
TGTGCCTGGAGTGTGGGGGGGATACGGGAAAAACTGTTTTTT,CAWSVGGIREKLFF,-,TRBV30,TRBJ1-4,-
TGTGCCAGCAGTCCCTCGACAGAGCTAGGCCTCTATGGCTACACCTTC,CASSPSTELGLYGYTF,-,TRBV28,TRBJ1-2,-
TGTGCCAGCAGCGTTAGCGGGGGGGCCAGCAATGAGCAGTTCTTC,CASSVSGGASNEQFF,-,TRBV7-8,TRBJ2-1,TRBD2
TGTGCCAGCTCACCGTACCCTTCTGCGTACCAAGAGACCCAGTACTTC,CASSPYPSAYQETQYF,-,TRBV18,TRBJ2-5,-
TGTGCCAGCAGCCTGGGCGTCGGACAGTTCTACAATGAGCAGTTCTTC,CASSLGVGQFYNEQFF,-,TRBV5-8,TRBJ2-1,-
TGTGCCAGCAGTCTGTTAAATCAGCCCCAGCATTTT,CASSLLNQPQHF,-,TRBV2,TRBJ1-5,-
TGTGCCATCAGTGTTCGACTCGATATGGGACAGCCCCAGCATTTT,CAISVRLDMGQPQHF,-,TRBV10-3,TRBJ1-5,-
TGTGCTAGTGGTTTGCCTCTGAAGAAAAATAACTATGGCTACACCTTC,CASGLPLKKNNYGYTF,once,TRBV12-5,TRBJ1-2,-
TGCGCCAGCAGCGTTCCCGGGACAGGGGTTAGGGGCTACACCTTC,CASSVPGTGVRGYTF,-,TRBV5-1,TRBJ1-2,TRBD1
TGTGCCAGTGAGGCAGGGGAGTATAATTCACCCCTCCACTTT,CASEAGEYNSPLHF,-,TRBV2,TRBJ1-6,-
TGTGCCTGGAGTGTACAAGCTTACGTTGGGATGGATGGCTACACCTTC,CAWSVQAYVGMDGYTF,once,TRBV30,TRBJ1-2,-
TGTGCCATCAGTGAGTCGGAAGGGGTGGGAGCTTTCTTT,CAISESEGVGAFF,-,TRBV10-3,TRBJ1-1,-
TGTGCCAGCAGCCTACCTGGACAGTACTACGAGCAGTACTTC,CASSLPGQYYEQYF,-,TRBV11-2,TRBJ2-7,-
TGTGCCAGCAGCTTTACTCCGGCCCCGGCAGGAGGCTACACCTTC,CASSFTPAPAGGYTF,-,TRBV7-9,TRBJ1-2,-
TGTGCCAGCAGTGACCGCTCTCAGGGTGGGCGTCAGCCCCAGCATTTT,CASSDRSQGGRQPQHF,-,TRBV2,TRBJ1-5,-
TGTGCCAGCGAGGGGACAGGGTACAGCGAGCAGTACTTC,CASEGTGYSEQYF,-,TRBV2,TRBJ2-7,TRBD1
TGTGCTAGTGGGCCGCTAGCGGGGGGTGCCTACGAGCAGTACTTC,CASGPLAGGAYEQYF,-,TRBV12-5,TRBJ2-7,TRBD2
TGTGCCAGCAGGGGGACAGGGAGAAACTATGGCTACACCTTC,CASRGTGRNYGYTF,-,TRBV6-6,TRBJ1-2,TRBD1
TGTGCCACCCAGGGGGCCCCCCTACAAGAGACCCAGTACTTC,CATQGAPLQETQYF,-,TRBV6-5,TRBJ2-5,TRBD1
TGTGCCAGCAGTTACCCTCCGGGGACAGGGGGTAACGAGCAGTACTTC,CASSYPPGTGGNEQYF,-,TRBV6-6,TRBJ2-7,TRBD1
TGTGCCAGCAGTGAGCCTACCCCCGGGAGCAAAAACATTCAGTACTTC,CASSEPTPGSKNIQYF,-,TRBV2,TRBJ2-4,-
TGTGCCAGCAGCAAACTCCTGACAGGGACTGAGTACAATGAGCAGTTCTTC,CASSKLLTGTEYNEQFF,-,TRBV4-2,TRBJ2-1,-
TGCGCCAGCAGCGTCCAAGCGAACACCGGGGAGCTGTTTTTT,CASSVQANTGELFF,-,TRBV5-1,TRBJ2-2,-